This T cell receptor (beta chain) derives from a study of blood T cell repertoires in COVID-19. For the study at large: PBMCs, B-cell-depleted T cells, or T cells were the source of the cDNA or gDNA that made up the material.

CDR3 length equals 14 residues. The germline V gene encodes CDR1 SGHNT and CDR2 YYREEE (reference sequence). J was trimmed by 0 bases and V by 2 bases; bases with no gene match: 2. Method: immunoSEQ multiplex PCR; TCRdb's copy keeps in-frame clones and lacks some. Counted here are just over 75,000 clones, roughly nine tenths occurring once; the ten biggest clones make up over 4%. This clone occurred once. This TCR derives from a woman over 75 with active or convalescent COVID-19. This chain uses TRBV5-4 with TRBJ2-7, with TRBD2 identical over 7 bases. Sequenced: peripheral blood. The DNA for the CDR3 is TGTGCCAGCAGCTTCGGGGGGTCCTCCTACGAGCAGTACTTC. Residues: CASSFGGSSYEQYF.